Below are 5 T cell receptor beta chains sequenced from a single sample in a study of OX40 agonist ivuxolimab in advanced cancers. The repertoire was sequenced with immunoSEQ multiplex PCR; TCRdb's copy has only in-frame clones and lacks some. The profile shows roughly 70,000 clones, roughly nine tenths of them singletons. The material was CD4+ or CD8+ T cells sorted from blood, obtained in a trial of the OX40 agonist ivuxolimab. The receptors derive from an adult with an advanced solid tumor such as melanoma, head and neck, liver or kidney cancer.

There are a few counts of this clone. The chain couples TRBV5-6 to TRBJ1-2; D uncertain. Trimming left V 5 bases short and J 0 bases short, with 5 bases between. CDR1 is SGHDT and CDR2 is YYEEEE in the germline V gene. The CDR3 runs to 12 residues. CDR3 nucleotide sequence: TGTGCCAGCAGTCATCCTAACTATGGCTACACCTTC. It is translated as CASSHPNYGYTF. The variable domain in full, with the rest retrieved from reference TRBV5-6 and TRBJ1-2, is DAGVTQSPTHLIKTRGQQVTLRCSPKSGHDTVSWYQQALGQGPQFIFQYYEEEERQRGNFPDRFSGHQFPNYSSELNVNALLLGDSALYLCASSHPNYGYTFGSGTRLTVV.

The CDR3 DNA sequence: TGTGCCAGCAGTGAAGCCGGGGGAAACTACGAGCAGTACTTC. Its translation: CASSEAGGNYEQYF. The chain joins TRBV6-1 to TRBJ2-7; D may be TRBD2 (6 bases). Trimming shortened V by 0 bases and J by 3 bases, and 9 bases separated the two germline ends. CDR3 length: 14 residues. Germline assignment: CDR1 MNHNS and CDR2 SASEGT.

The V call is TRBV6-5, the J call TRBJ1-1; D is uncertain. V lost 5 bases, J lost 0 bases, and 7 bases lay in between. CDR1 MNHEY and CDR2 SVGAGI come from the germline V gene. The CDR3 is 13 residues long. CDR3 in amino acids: CASSGTLNTEAFF. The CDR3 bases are TGTGCCAGCAGTGGAACTTTGAACACTGAAGCTTTCTTT.

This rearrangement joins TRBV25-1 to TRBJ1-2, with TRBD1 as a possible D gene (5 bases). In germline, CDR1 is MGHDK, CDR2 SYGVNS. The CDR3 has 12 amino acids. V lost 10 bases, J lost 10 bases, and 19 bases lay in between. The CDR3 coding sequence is TGTGCCACGCAAAAAGGACAACGTAACTACACCTTC. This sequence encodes CATQKGQRNYTF.

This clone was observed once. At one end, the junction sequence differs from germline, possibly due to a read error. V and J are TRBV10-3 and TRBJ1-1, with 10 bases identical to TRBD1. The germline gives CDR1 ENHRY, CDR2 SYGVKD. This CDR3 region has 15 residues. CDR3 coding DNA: TGTGCCAGCAGTGTGACAGGGGGCAGCCGCACTGAAGCTTTCTTT. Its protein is CASSVTGGSRTEAFF.